This is a list of T cell receptor beta chains from one sample in a study. Via MiXCR, TCRdb re-called the 5' RACE reads, giving one row per CDR3 protein. The data hold approximately 37,000 distinct CDR3 sequences, with approximately 20% observed a single time. Material: naive CD4+ T cells sorted from a lymph node. Receptor source: a female donor with breast cancer. The CDR3 runs from the conserved cysteine through the conserved F or W. D genes are given only for firm matches. Size values are once, few and many counts, or a class for expanded clones, and some rows have none.

j_call: TRBJ1-1
v_call: TRBV7-9
clone_size: .
d_call: .
cdr3_aa: CASSFDGYNTEAFF
cdr3_nt: TGTGCCAGCAGCTTTGACGGTTACAACACTGAAGCTTTCTTT

j_call: TRBJ1-2
v_call: TRBV5-5
clone_size: many
d_call: .
cdr3_aa: CASSLGLWNRSNYGYTF
cdr3_nt: TGTGCCAGCAGCTTGGGATTGTGGAACAGGTCTAACTATGGCTACACCTTC

j_call: TRBJ2-7
v_call: TRBV4-1
clone_size: few
d_call: .
cdr3_aa: CASSQEYEQYF
cdr3_nt: TGCGCCAGCAGCCAAGAATACGAGCAGTACTTC

j_call: TRBJ1-4
v_call: TRBV5-1
clone_size: many
d_call: .
cdr3_aa: CASSSGPSSDEKLFF
cdr3_nt: TGCGCCAGCAGCTCGGGACCGTCTAGTGATGAAAAACTGTTTTTT

j_call: TRBJ2-2
v_call: TRBV5-1
clone_size: few
d_call: .
cdr3_aa: CASSFWAESNTGELFF
cdr3_nt: TGCGCCAGCAGCTTCTGGGCAGAGTCGAACACCGGGGAGCTGTTTTTT

j_call: TRBJ2-7
v_call: TRBV5-1
clone_size: .
d_call: TRBD1
cdr3_aa: CANCPTGWDEQYF
cdr3_nt: TGCGCCAACTGCCCGACAGGGTGGGACGAGCAGTACTTC

j_call: TRBJ1-2
v_call: TRBV28
clone_size: .
d_call: .
cdr3_aa: CASSQFGGGYTF
cdr3_nt: TGTGCCAGCAGCCAGTTTGGTGGAGGCTACACCTTC

j_call: TRBJ2-2
v_call: TRBV9
clone_size: few
d_call: TRBD1
cdr3_aa: CASSSRTGAGELFF
cdr3_nt: TGTGCCAGCAGCTCGCGGACAGGGGCCGGGGAGCTGTTTTTT

j_call: TRBJ2-4
v_call: TRBV4-3
clone_size: many
d_call: TRBD2
cdr3_aa: CASSLSGSPYHIQYF
cdr3_nt: TGCGCCAGCAGCCTCAGCGGGAGCCCCTACCACATTCAGTACTTC

j_call: TRBJ1-6
v_call: TRBV20-1
clone_size: few
d_call: .
cdr3_aa: CSARGPNSPLHF
cdr3_nt: TGCAGTGCTAGGGGACCCAATTCACCCCTCCACTTT

j_call: TRBJ2-3
v_call: TRBV7-3
clone_size: few
d_call: .
cdr3_aa: CASSLLGQGKDTQYF
cdr3_nt: TGTGCCAGCAGCTTACTCGGCCAGGGGAAGGATACGCAGTATTTT

j_call: TRBJ1-5
v_call: TRBV6-1
clone_size: many
d_call: .
cdr3_aa: CASRSGSNQPQHF
cdr3_nt: TGTGCCAGCAGAAGCGGTAGCAATCAGCCCCAGCATTTT

j_call: TRBJ2-2
v_call: TRBV9
clone_size: .
d_call: TRBD2
cdr3_aa: CASRGGTPAGELFF
cdr3_nt: TGTGCCAGCAGGGGGGGGACGCCCGCCGGGGAGCTGTTTTTT

j_call: TRBJ2-4
v_call: TRBV29-1
clone_size: .
d_call: .
cdr3_aa: CSVEGGGKGDLNVQYF
cdr3_nt: TGCAGCGTTGAGGGAGGCGGCAAAGGGGACTTAAACGTTCAGTACTTC

j_call: TRBJ2-3
v_call: TRBV29-1
clone_size: .
d_call: .
cdr3_aa: CSVVFQGRTQYF
cdr3_nt: TGCAGCGTTGTCTTTCAAGGGCGAACGCAGTATTTT

j_call: TRBJ2-5
v_call: TRBV5-1
clone_size: .
d_call: .
cdr3_aa: CASSLGAAFQETQHF
cdr3_nt: TGCGCCAGCAGCTTGGGGGCCGCTTTCCAAGAGACCCAGCACTTC

j_call: TRBJ2-7
v_call: TRBV5-6
clone_size: medium-sized
d_call: .
cdr3_aa: CASSLGHAYEQYF
cdr3_nt: TGTGCCAGCAGCTTGGGACATGCCTACGAGCAGTACTTC

j_call: TRBJ1-2
v_call: TRBV5-6
clone_size: .
d_call: .
cdr3_aa: CASSSFGEFDGYTF
cdr3_nt: TGTGCCAGCAGTTCGTTCGGGGAGTTCGACGGCTACACCTTC

j_call: TRBJ1-4
v_call: TRBV20-1
clone_size: few
d_call: .
cdr3_aa: CSARGTRGEKLFF
cdr3_nt: TGCAGTGCTAGAGGGACGAGAGGTGAAAAACTGTTTTTT

j_call: TRBJ1-1
v_call: TRBV29-1
clone_size: many
d_call: .
cdr3_aa: CSVEDRSRRTEAFF
cdr3_nt: TGCAGCGTTGAAGATAGGTCGCGGAGGACTGAAGCTTTCTTT

j_call: TRBJ2-1
v_call: TRBV29-1
clone_size: .
d_call: TRBD1
cdr3_aa: CSAGQGGYNEQFF
cdr3_nt: TGCAGCGCCGGACAGGGAGGCTACAATGAGCAGTTCTTC

j_call: TRBJ1-2
v_call: TRBV5-1
clone_size: few
d_call: .
cdr3_aa: CASSPQARGEGYTF
cdr3_nt: TGCGCCAGCAGCCCCCAGGCCCGGGGGGAAGGCTACACCTTC

j_call: TRBJ1-1
v_call: TRBV5-1
clone_size: .
d_call: .
cdr3_aa: CASSQSGTHTEAFF
cdr3_nt: TGCGCCAGCAGCCAATCCGGGACACACACTGAAGCTTTCTTT

j_call: TRBJ2-4
v_call: TRBV5-1
clone_size: few
d_call: TRBD1
cdr3_aa: CASPNRDRNIQHF
cdr3_nt: TGCGCCAGCCCGAACCGGGACAGAAACATTCAGCACTTC

j_call: TRBJ2-1
v_call: TRBV7-2
clone_size: .
d_call: TRBD1
cdr3_aa: CANSSDRGTYNEQFF
cdr3_nt: TGTGCCAACAGCTCGGACAGGGGTACCTACAATGAGCAGTTCTTC

j_call: TRBJ2-3
v_call: TRBV7-6
clone_size: few
d_call: .
cdr3_aa: CASSFRDGTDTQYF
cdr3_nt: TGTGCCAGCAGCTTCCGGGACGGCACAGATACGCAGTATTTT

j_call: TRBJ2-7
v_call: TRBV20-1
clone_size: .
d_call: TRBD2
cdr3_aa: CSVEGRGSYEQYF
cdr3_nt: TGCAGTGTAGAGGGGAGGGGTAGTTACGAGCAGTACTTC

j_call: TRBJ1-4
v_call: TRBV20-1
clone_size: many
d_call: .
cdr3_aa: CSARDDRGTNEKLFF
cdr3_nt: TGCAGTGCTAGAGATGACCGGGGGACTAATGAAAAACTGTTTTTT

j_call: TRBJ1-5
v_call: TRBV20-1
clone_size: many
d_call: TRBD1
cdr3_aa: CSVRTPGQSFNQPQHF
cdr3_nt: TGCAGTGTTCGGACGCCGGGACAGTCTTTTAATCAGCCCCAGCATTTT

j_call: TRBJ2-7
v_call: TRBV7-6
clone_size: many
d_call: TRBD2
cdr3_aa: CASSLGGGVGEQYF
cdr3_nt: TGTGCCAGCAGCCTCGGGGGGGGCGTCGGCGAGCAGTACTTC

j_call: TRBJ2-2
v_call: TRBV30
clone_size: few
d_call: TRBD2
cdr3_aa: CAWSVTGGTGELFF
cdr3_nt: TGTGCCTGGAGTGTTACGGGGGGCACCGGGGAGCTGTTTTTT

j_call: TRBJ2-5
v_call: TRBV24-1
clone_size: many
d_call: .
cdr3_aa: CATSDATGRGETQYF
cdr3_nt: TGTGCCACCAGTGACGCGACAGGTAGAGGAGAGACCCAGTACTTC

j_call: TRBJ1-2
v_call: TRBV6-5
clone_size: medium-sized
d_call: .
cdr3_aa: CASRLDPDPHGYTF
cdr3_nt: TGTGCCAGCAGATTAGACCCGGACCCTCATGGCTACACCTTC

j_call: TRBJ2-1
v_call: TRBV5-1
clone_size: many
d_call: TRBD2
cdr3_aa: CASSFSAGGHSEQFF
cdr3_nt: TGCGCCAGCAGCTTTTCTGCGGGAGGGCATTCTGAGCAGTTCTTC

j_call: TRBJ2-7
v_call: TRBV9
clone_size: few
d_call: .
cdr3_aa: CASSASSTGYEQYF
cdr3_nt: TGTGCCAGCAGCGCTTCATCAACGGGGTACGAGCAGTACTTC

j_call: TRBJ1-5
v_call: TRBV20-1
clone_size: .
d_call: .
cdr3_aa: CSAYDRNQPQHF
cdr3_nt: TGCAGTGCTTACGACAGAAATCAGCCCCAGCATTTT

j_call: TRBJ1-4
v_call: TRBV11-2
clone_size: .
d_call: .
cdr3_aa: CASSPTTGLEKLFF
cdr3_nt: TGTGCCAGCAGCCCTACGACAGGTCTCGAAAAACTGTTTTTT

j_call: TRBJ2-1
v_call: TRBV29-1
clone_size: few
d_call: TRBD2
cdr3_aa: CSVEDLRGGVQFF
cdr3_nt: TGCAGCGTTGAAGATCTTCGGGGGGGTGTGCAGTTCTTC

j_call: TRBJ2-5
v_call: TRBV7-7
clone_size: .
d_call: TRBD2
cdr3_aa: CASSLGRTSGQETQYF
cdr3_nt: TGTGCTAGCAGCTTAGGTCGTACTAGCGGCCAAGAGACCCAGTACTTC

j_call: TRBJ2-7
v_call: TRBV15
clone_size: few
d_call: TRBD2
cdr3_aa: CATSALVSATSGRPPYEQYF
cdr3_nt: TGTGCCACCAGCGCCCTGGTCTCCGCTACTAGCGGGAGACCTCCCTACGAGCAGTACTTC

j_call: TRBJ1-5
v_call: TRBV7-9
clone_size: many
d_call: TRBD1
cdr3_aa: CASSNQGAGQPQHF
cdr3_nt: TGTGCCAGCAGCAACCAGGGGGCTGGGCAGCCCCAGCATTTT

j_call: TRBJ2-1
v_call: TRBV18
clone_size: few
d_call: TRBD1
cdr3_aa: CASSPRDRAGNEQFF
cdr3_nt: TGTGCCAGCTCACCCCGGGACAGGGCCGGCAATGAGCAGTTCTTC

j_call: TRBJ1-6
v_call: TRBV3-1
clone_size: .
d_call: .
cdr3_aa: CASSQGGNSPLHF
cdr3_nt: TGTGCCAGCAGCCAGGGTGGGAATTCACCCCTCCACTTT

j_call: TRBJ2-1
v_call: TRBV20-1
clone_size: many
d_call: .
cdr3_aa: CSAAQTYNEQFF
cdr3_nt: TGCAGTGCCGCGCAGACCTACAATGAGCAGTTCTTC

j_call: TRBJ2-2
v_call: TRBV7-9
clone_size: medium-sized
d_call: .
cdr3_aa: CASSNTGELFF
cdr3_nt: TGTGCCAGCAGCAACACCGGGGAGCTGTTTTTT

j_call: TRBJ2-1
v_call: TRBV2
clone_size: .
d_call: TRBD2
cdr3_aa: CASSPGLAGVGEQFF
cdr3_nt: TGTGCCAGCAGCCCGGGACTAGCGGGAGTCGGGGAGCAGTTCTTC

j_call: TRBJ2-4
v_call: TRBV5-6
clone_size: .
d_call: TRBD2
cdr3_aa: CASRSAGGNIQYF
cdr3_nt: TGTGCCAGCAGATCGGCGGGGGGAAACATTCAGTACTTC

j_call: TRBJ1-2
v_call: TRBV28
clone_size: once
d_call: TRBD1
cdr3_aa: CASSFGTGYILLTF
cdr3_nt: TGTGCCAGCAGTTTCGGGACAGGGTATATCTTGCTCACCTTC

j_call: TRBJ2-5
v_call: TRBV20-1
clone_size: few
d_call: TRBD2
cdr3_aa: CSASNSAGGQKTQYF
cdr3_nt: TGCAGTGCTAGTAATAGCGCGGGGGGGCAGAAGACCCAGTACTTC

j_call: TRBJ2-6
v_call: TRBV4-2
clone_size: few
d_call: .
cdr3_aa: CASSHYQGEISGANVLTF
cdr3_nt: TGTGCCAGCAGCCATTACCAGGGTGAGATCTCTGGGGCCAACGTCCTGACTTTC

j_call: TRBJ2-1
v_call: TRBV3-1
clone_size: many
d_call: .
cdr3_aa: CASSRYNEQFF
cdr3_nt: TGTGCCAGCAGCCGTTATAATGAGCAGTTCTTC